These 14 T cell receptor beta chains share one sample of origin, sequenced in a study of lymphopenia after photon versus proton radiotherapy. This table comes from immunoSEQ multiplex PCR, and its TCRdb copy is limited to in-frame clones, with some not included. The sample has 25,000 to 30,000 clones, 80% to 85% seen once; the top ten hold roughly 3.8%. The sequences come from peripheral blood, collected from a patient treated with photon-based radiotherapy. These receptors all stem from a woman in her forties or fifties with pancreatic cancer.

The gene calls are TRBV6-5 and TRBJ1-6; TRBD1 aligns across 10 bases. The V gene's germline CDR1 is MNHEY and CDR2 SVGAGI. The ends lost 6 bases at V and 9 bases at J; junction bases unmatched: 5. The CDR3 contains 14 residues. Written as DNA, the CDR3 is TGTGCCAGCAGGCCGGGACAGGGGTTTTCACCCCTCCACTTT. Its translation is CASRPGQGFSPLHF.

The rearrangement uses TRBV7-3 and TRBJ2-3; TRBD2 matches 8 bases. The CDR3 spans 15 residues. V lost 2 bases and J lost 6; bases outside the gene matches: 7. Germline CDR1 and CDR2: SGHTA and FQGTGA. CDR3 protein: CASSLRAGVRDTQYF. The CDR3 nucleotides read TGTGCCAGCAGCTTACGAGCGGGAGTAAGGGATACGCAGTATTTT.

DNA of the CDR3: TGTGCCAGCAGCTTATGGCCTGATGAGCAGTTCTTC. Its protein product is CASSLWPDEQFF. The chain links TRBV7-9 to TRBJ2-1; D is unclear. V lost 2 bases, J lost 8 bases, and 7 bases lay in between. The CDR3 spans 12 residues. Per the germline V gene, CDR1 is SEHNR and CDR2 is FQNEAQ (reference sequence). Together with reference TRBV7-9 and TRBJ2-1, the CDR3 gives the full variable domain: DTGVSQNPRHKITKRGQNVTFRCDPISEHNRLYWYRQTLGQGPEFLTYFQNEAQLEKSRLLSDRFSAERPKGSFSTLEIQRTEQGDSAMYLCASSLWPDEQFFGPGTRLTVL.

This rearrangement joins TRBV2 to TRBJ2-7; possibly TRBD1 or TRBD2 for D (5 bases each). The CDR3 runs 12 residues. Per germline, CDR1 SNHLY and CDR2 FYNNEI. V lost 6 bases and J lost 6, with 12 bases in between. In nucleotides, the CDR3 is TGTGCCAGCAGGCCTGGGGGAAGCGAGCAGTACTTC. It is translated as CASRPGGSEQYF.

The chain uses TRBV19 and TRBJ2-7, with D tentatively TRBD1 or TRBD2 (5 bases each). V lost 1 base and J lost 1, with 11 bases in between. The germline gives CDR1 LNHDA, CDR2 SQIVND (reference sequence). CDR3 size: 15 residues. This CDR3 is CASSIGAGRSYEQYF. The CDR3 nucleotides read TGTGCCAGTAGTATAGGGGCAGGGAGATCCTACGAGCAGTACTTC.

The gene calls are TRBV29-1 and TRBJ2-5, with D tentatively TRBD1 (5 bases). The V gene's germline CDR1 is SQVTM and CDR2 ANQGSEA. This CDR3 contains 12 residues. V was clipped by 4 bases and J by 2 bases, with 8 bases between them. The CDR3 is CSVGQTQETQYF. DNA of the CDR3: TGCAGCGTTGGACAGACACAAGAGACCCAGTACTTC.

This rearrangement joins TRBV10-3 to TRBJ2-7; a possible D gene is TRBD1 (5 bases). The CDR3 totals 14 residues. Germline CDR1 ENHRY, CDR2 SYGVKD. Trimming removed 3 bases from V and 3 bases from J, with 12 bases in between. CDR3 sequence reads: CAISDQGENYEQYF. The CDR3 bases are TGTGCCATCAGTGACCAGGGCGAAAACTACGAGCAGTACTTC.

This chain joins TRBV7-9 and TRBJ1-4; D is perhaps TRBD1 (5 bases). Germline loops: CDR1 SEHNR, CDR2 FQNEAQ (reference sequence). The CDR3 contains 14 residues. Deletions cut 5 bases from V and 7 bases from J, with 14 bases between. CDR3 in DNA: TGTGCCAGCAGCCCGTTAATTGGGGGTGAAAAACTGTTTTTT. It encodes CASSPLIGGEKLFF.

The chain uses TRBV12-5 and TRBJ2-7, with D possibly being TRBD2 (6 bases). V shed 3 bases and J shed 5 bases, with 8 bases lying between them. The CDR3 has 12 amino acids. Looked up from germline, CDR1 is LGHNT and CDR2 is FRNRAP. In DNA, the CDR3 is TGTGCTAGTGGTTTTGGGGGGAACGAGCAGTACTTC. It codes for CASGFGGNEQYF. Full variable domain (outside the CDR3, taken from reference TRBV12-5 and TRBJ2-7): DARVTQTPRHKVTEMGQEVTMRCQPILGHNTVFWYRQTMMQGLELLAYFRNRAPLDDSGMPKDRFSAEMPDATLATLKIQPSEPRDSAVYFCASGFGGNEQYFGPGTRLTVT.

This rearrangement joins TRBV11-2 to TRBJ2-5; D ambiguous. The CDR3 extends over 11 amino acids. The V end lost 2 bases, the J end lost 5 bases, and 3 bases lay between the germline ends. Germline lookup yields CDR1 SGHAT and CDR2 FQNNGV. DNA of the CDR3: TGTGCCAGCAGCTTATACGAGACCCAGTACTTC. The encoded protein is CASSLYETQYF.

The J gene is TRBJ2-5, the V gene TRBV9; 11 bases are a match to TRBD2. Germline V gene lookup returns CDR1 SGDLS and CDR2 YYNGEE. CDR3 length equals 16 residues. V lost 0 bases to trimming and J lost 1 base; unmatched junction nucleotides: 2. CDR3 DNA: TGTGCCAGCAGCGTAGATACTAGCGGGGGCCAAGAGACCCAGTACTTC. This encodes CASSVDTSGGQETQYF.

The chain employs TRBV9 and TRBJ1-2; 11 bases are shared with TRBD1. Germline-derived CDR1 and CDR2 are SGDLS and YYNGEE. The CDR3 runs to 14 residues. Losses at the gene ends were 3 bases for V and 7 bases for J; bases not matched to a gene: 5. The chain's CDR3 is CASSDTGTGGGYTF. The CDR3, as DNA: TGTGCCAGCAGCGATACCGGGACAGGGGGTGGCTACACCTTC.

J is TRBJ2-5 and V is TRBV6-6, with 10 nucleotides matching TRBD1. Per germline, CDR1 MNHNY and CDR2 SVGAGI (reference sequence). V lost 6 bases and J lost 5; bases outside the gene matches: 9. The CDR3 covers 15 residues. In DNA form, the CDR3 reads TGTGCCAGCAGGGGCAGACAGGGGGCGGCGGAGACCCAGTACTTC. Protein: CASRGRQGAAETQYF.

The sample holds one count of this clone. V and J are TRBV29-1 and TRBJ2-2; 10 bases map to TRBD2. J lost 6 bases, V lost 7 bases, and 5 bases had no gene match. Germline V gene sequence: CDR1 SQVTM, CDR2 ANQGSEA. The CDR3 has 13 residues. CDR3 DNA sequence: TGCAGCGGCATAGCGGGAGGAGCCGGGGAGCTGTTTTTT. Its translation: CSGIAGGAGELFF.